These 26 T cell receptor beta chains share one sample of origin, sequenced in a study of PD-1 blockade in mismatch repair-deficient tumors. TCRdb's table, derived via immunoSEQ multiplex PCR, lists solely in-frame clones and lacks some. The sample comprises over 100,000 clones, 60% to 85% of which are singletons, and approximately 5% rests with the top ten. The sequencing here drew on peripheral blood, taken approximately 14 months after starting pembrolizumab. The source is an adult with mismatch repair-deficient cancer.

The chain carries TRBV7-2 and TRBJ2-3; possible D gene TRBD2, 6 bases. V was pared by 6 bases and J by 4 bases, with 17 bases between. The CDR3 extends over 15 amino acids. Germline V gives CDR1 SGHTA, CDR2 FQGNSA. The CDR3 DNA follows: TGTGCCAGCAGTTGGGGCGGGATAGATGCAGATACGCAGTATTTT. Translated, it gives CASSWGGIDADTQYF.

The V and J genes are TRBV4-2 and TRBJ2-1; D is ambiguous. Looked up from germline, CDR1 is LGHNA and CDR2 is YNFKEQ. Trimming cost V 5 bases and J 0 bases, with 17 bases left between them. This CDR3 contains 17 residues. The CDR3 is CASSYAVLDTSYNEQFF. CDR3 DNA: TGTGCCAGCAGCTATGCTGTCCTAGACACCTCCTACAATGAGCAGTTCTTC.

This clone was counted a few times. CDR3 loop: CASSQVYRDLPGELFF. CDR3 DNA sequence: TGCGCCAGCAGCCAAGTGTACCGGGACCTCCCCGGGGAGCTGTTTTTT. The chain carries TRBV4-1 and TRBJ2-2, with D perhaps matching TRBD1 or TRBD2 (5 bases each). This CDR3 has 16 amino acids. Deletions cut 1 base from V and 6 bases from J, with 15 bases between. CDR1 and CDR2 from the germline V gene are MGHRA and YSYEKL.

This chain uses TRBV7-2 with TRBJ2-3; 9 bases match TRBD2. CDR3 size: 17 residues. Germline CDR1 SGHTA, CDR2 FQGNSA. Germline trimming cut 5 bases from V and 4 bases from J; bases unmatched to any gene: 13. The CDR3, as DNA: TGTGCCAGCAGCCCAGAGATAGCGGGAGTGCTCCCAGATACGCAGTATTTT. Translation: CASSPEIAGVLPDTQYF.

The chain couples TRBV9 to TRBJ2-1; D is possibly TRBD1 (6 bases). The CDR3 spans 15 residues. Germline V gives CDR1 SGDLS, CDR2 YYNGEE. With 0 bases removed from V and 8 bases from J, the gap between germline ends came to 15 bases. The CDR3 spells CASSVGDTLSDEQFF. The CDR3, as DNA: TGTGCCAGCAGCGTAGGGGACACCCTGTCCGATGAGCAGTTCTTC.

This clone was observed a few times. CDR3 nucleotide sequence: TGTGCCAGCAGGGGGGTAGTGGGGAGCATCTATGGCTACACCTTC. It yields the protein CASRGVVGSIYGYTF. The chain combines TRBV2 with TRBJ1-2; weak D call: TRBD1 (5 bases). The V and J ends lost 6 bases and 4 bases respectively, with 18 bases between them. CDR1 is SNHLY, CDR2 FYNNEI, per germline. The CDR3 length is 15 residues.

This chain uses TRBV28 with TRBJ1-5; 8 bases fit TRBD1. The CDR3 has 14 amino acids. Germline V gene data show CDR1 as MDHEN and CDR2 as SYDVKM. Losses at the gene ends were 4 bases for V and 6 bases for J; bases not matched to a gene: 5. As DNA, the CDR3 is TGTGCCAGCAGTTGGGGACAGGCTGGTCAGCCCCAGCATTTT. This sequence encodes CASSWGQAGQPQHF.

The rearrangement uses TRBV13 and TRBJ1-1; TRBD1 agrees at 7 bases. CDR3 length: 15 amino acids. Per germline, CDR1 PRHDT and CDR2 FYEKMQ (reference sequence). The V segment lost 5 bases and the J segment 6 bases; nucleotides outside the gene matches: 12. The CDR3 here is CASSLRGRVESEAFF. The CDR3 DNA sequence: TGTGCCAGCAGCCTCAGGGGGAGGGTCGAATCTGAAGCTTTCTTT.

The chain is built from TRBV10-2 and TRBJ2-2, with D possibly being TRBD2 (6 bases). CDR3 length: 15 amino acids. V was pared by 6 bases and J by 2 bases, with 13 bases between. Germline values: CDR1 WSHSY, CDR2 SAAADI. The CDR3 DNA reads TGCGCCAGCAGCCGCGACGGGAGAAACACCGGGGAGCTGTTTTTT. It specifies CASSRDGRNTGELFF.

The rearrangement links TRBV7-3 to TRBJ1-2; D is ambiguous. The ends were cut back, 5 bases at V and 8 bases at J, with 18 bases in the middle. Germline V gene data show CDR1 as SGHTA and CDR2 as FQGTGA. The CDR3 runs 14 residues. The CDR3 here is CASSQPPDGLGYTF. The CDR3 region has the DNA TGTGCCAGCAGCCAGCCACCGGACGGTTTAGGCTACACCTTC. The whole variable domain, filled in from reference TRBV7-3 and TRBJ1-2, reads GAGVSQTPSNKVTEKGKYVELRCDPISGHTALYWYRQSLGQGPEFLIYFQGTGAADDSGLPNDRFFAVRPEGSVSTLKIQRTERGDSAVYLCASSQPPDGLGYTFGSGTRLTVV.

The chain recombines TRBV7-2 with TRBJ2-5; D gene ambiguous. CDR3 length: 12 amino acids. CDR1 and CDR2 (germline): SGHTA, FQGNSA. V was cut by 6 bases and J by 5 bases, with 10 bases left in between. The CDR3 sequence is CASSETWETQYF. CDR3 coding DNA: TGTGCCAGCAGTGAAACTTGGGAGACCCAGTACTTC.

The chain carries TRBV14 and TRBJ2-3; 8 bases match TRBD1. The CDR3 loop spans 16 amino acids. V shed 4 bases, J shed 0 bases, and the junction held 6 bases outside the gene matches. The V gene's germline CDR1 is SGHDN and CDR2 FVKESK. CDR3 nucleotides: TGTGCCAGCAGCCCTTGGACAGGGACCAGCACAGATACGCAGTATTTT. Encoded protein: CASSPWTGTSTDTQYF.

The CDR3 DNA is TGTGCCAGCAGCCTCCTCGGCTCAATGGGCACCGGGGAGCTGTTTTTT. This encodes CASSLLGSMGTGELFF. This chain links TRBV2 with TRBJ2-2; D call uncertain. The CDR3 is 16 amino acids. The germline V and J ends were trimmed by 6 bases and 4 bases, with 18 bases remaining between them. Germline V gives CDR1 SNHLY, CDR2 FYNNEI.

The J gene is TRBJ1-4, the V gene TRBV5-1, with D unresolved. The CDR3 runs 12 residues. From germline, CDR1 is SGHRS and CDR2 YFSETQ. V shed 4 bases and J shed 8 bases, with 9 bases lying between them. The CDR3 region is CASSLANEKLFF. DNA of the CDR3: TGCGCCAGCAGCCTGGCAAACGAAAAACTGTTTTTT. Based on the CDR3 plus reference TRBV5-1 and TRBJ1-4, the full variable domain is KAGVTQTPRYLIKTRGQQVTLSCSPISGHRSVSWYQQTPGQGLQFLFEYFSETQRNKGNFPGRFSGRQFSNSRSEMNVSTLELGDSALYLCASSLANEKLFFGSGTQLSVL.

J is TRBJ2-1 and V is TRBV9; D uncertain. Trimming stripped 1 base from V and 0 bases from J, with 11 bases between. The CDR3 is made up of 16 amino acids. CDR1 SGDLS and CDR2 YYNGEE come from the germline V gene. The CDR3 sequence: CASSVSWRSSYNEQFF. In DNA, the CDR3 is TGTGCCAGCAGCGTAAGCTGGCGGAGCTCCTACAATGAGCAGTTCTTC.

The chain carries TRBV27 and TRBJ2-1, with TRBD2 matching 7 bases. Germline trimming cut 7 bases from V and 5 bases from J; bases unmatched to any gene: 8. The CDR3 covers 14 residues. Germline values: CDR1 MNHEY, CDR2 SMNVEV (reference sequence). CDR3 in amino acids: CASKLSTSHNEQFF. The DNA of the CDR3 is TGTGCCAGCAAGCTCTCGACTAGCCACAATGAGCAGTTCTTC.

The V call is TRBV2, the J call TRBJ2-1, with D possibly being TRBD2 (6 bases). Germline-derived CDR1 and CDR2 are SNHLY and FYNNEI. The ends were cut back, 6 bases at V and 7 bases at J, with 13 bases in the middle. The CDR3 has 13 amino acids. Here the CDR3 reads CASRRRAGNEQFF. For the CDR3, the DNA is TGTGCCAGCAGGAGGAGGGCGGGGAATGAGCAGTTCTTC.

V usage is TRBV4-1 and J usage is TRBJ2-3; TRBD2 aligns across 10 bases. The germline V gene encodes CDR1 MGHRA and CDR2 YSYEKL. This CDR3 is built from 15 residues. V lost 4 bases, J lost 4 bases, and 5 bases stayed unmatched. The CDR3 reads CASSRTGLAADTQYF. The CDR3 bases are TGCGCCAGCAGCCGAACCGGACTAGCGGCAGATACGCAGTATTTT.

This chain links TRBV4-3 with TRBJ1-2, with unresolved D. Per germline, CDR1 LGHNA and CDR2 YSLEER. The CDR3 length is 13 residues. Trimming left V 2 bases short and J 9 bases short, with 13 bases between. CDR3 sequence reads: CASSQSEGWRYTF. The DNA of the CDR3 is TGCGCCAGCAGCCAAAGCGAAGGGTGGCGCTACACCTTC.

The chain links TRBV27 to TRBJ2-7; D is possibly TRBD2 (5 bases). The germline gives CDR1 MNHEY, CDR2 SMNVEV (reference sequence). This CDR3 contains 20 residues. V lost 5 bases and J lost 0, with 29 bases in between. The chain's CDR3 is CASSPLIRPLALPFSYEQYF. Written as DNA, the CDR3 is TGTGCCAGCAGTCCTCTTATCCGTCCATTAGCGCTCCCTTTCTCCTACGAGCAGTACTTC.

J is TRBJ2-5 and V is TRBV4-1; 8 nucleotides match TRBD2. The J call may be incorrect, as the DNA end agrees better with TRBJ2-7. This CDR3 comprises 15 residues. The V gene's germline CDR1 is MGHRA and CDR2 YSYEKL. The CDR3 nucleotides read TGCGCCAGCAGCTATAGCGGGACGGGCTCGAGCGAGCAGTACTTC. It yields the protein CASSYSGTGSSEQYF.

The chain is built from TRBV7-9 and TRBJ2-1, with TRBD2 as a possible D gene (6 bases). CDR3 length: 14 residues. The germline V gene has CDR1 SEHNR and CDR2 FQNEAQ (reference sequence). V was clipped by 5 bases and J by 7 bases, with 15 bases between them. The CDR3 DNA follows: TGTGCCAGCAGCGCTTCGGGAGCTTGGAATGAGCAGTTCTTC. This gives the protein CASSASGAWNEQFF.

The chain has TRBV9 and TRBJ2-7, with 7 positions matching TRBD2. This CDR3 has 14 amino acids. Unmatched junction bases numbered 7, after V lost 4 bases and J lost 3 bases. CDR1 SGDLS and CDR2 YYNGEE come from the germline V gene. The CDR3 reads CASSPGTIGYEQYF. DNA of the CDR3: TGTGCCAGCAGCCCCGGGACTATAGGCTACGAGCAGTACTTC.

The J gene is TRBJ1-2, the V gene TRBV6-4; 10 nucleotides line up with TRBD1. CDR3 length: 14 residues. After removal of 6 bases from V and 8 bases from J, the junction contained 9 bases not matched to a gene. Germline V gene lookup returns CDR1 MRHNA and CDR2 SNTAGT. The CDR3 bases are TGTGCCAGCAGAGCAAGACAGGGGGCGGGAGGCTACACCTTC. Its translation is CASRARQGAGGYTF.

The rearrangement joins TRBV18 to TRBJ1-1, with D maybe TRBD1 (6 bases). CDR1 is KGHSH, CDR2 LQKENI, per germline. The ends were cut back, 6 bases at V and 4 bases at J, with 15 bases in the middle. There are 14 residues in the CDR3. The chain's CDR3 is CASSPPGALTEAFF. The CDR3 coding sequence is TGTGCCAGCTCGCCCCCAGGGGCGCTCACTGAAGCTTTCTTT. Full variable domain (rest looked up from reference TRBV18 and TRBJ1-1): NAGVMQNPRHLVRRRGQEARLRCSPMKGHSHVYWYRQLPEEGLKFMVYLQKENIIDESGMPKERFSAEFPKEGPSILRIQQVVRGDSAAYFCASSPPGALTEAFFGQGTRLTVV.

The chain combines TRBV2 with TRBJ1-1; perhaps TRBD1 as D (5 bases). The CDR3 is made up of 11 amino acids. V was pared by 7 bases and J by 5 bases, with 8 bases between. CDR1 and CDR2 from the germline V gene are SNHLY and FYNNEI. The CDR3 sequence is CASTGGTEAFF. The CDR3 DNA follows: TGTGCCAGCACCGGGGGGACTGAAGCTTTCTTT.